This T cell receptor (beta chain) was captured in a study of shared clonotypes between healthy human individuals. Study context: There were three CD4 naive, three CD4 memory, two CD8 naive and one CD8 memory plates per donor.

Trimming pared 4 bases from V and 2 bases from J, leaving 12 bases between. CDR3 length: 14 residues. The germline V gene has CDR1 SGHVS and CDR2 FNYEAQ. Naive CD8 populations comprised CD45RO-negative cells positively selected for CCR7, excluding terminally differentiated effector memory CD45RA+ cells. The study ran the assay at deep level. Replicate PCRs run on sorted subsets employed roughly 190 ng DNA, roughly 30,000 T cell genomes. The data were produced by immunoSEQ multiplex PCR, yet TCRdb's version contains in-frame clones alone and is incomplete. The table includes almost 700,000 clones, 92% detected once. The sample holds a few counts of this clone.

The chain couples TRBV7-6 to TRBJ2-7; D may be TRBD1 (6 bases). Material for sequencing was naive CD8+ T cells sorted from blood. This clonotype was obtained from a man aged 30 to 45 in good health. CDR3 sequence (DNA): TGTGCCAGCAGCTCGAGGTGGGACACCTACGAGCAGTACTTC. As protein: CASSSRWDTYEQYF.